This is a list of T cell receptor beta chains from one sample in a study of shared clonotypes between healthy human individuals. Measured with immunoSEQ multiplex PCR; TCRdb has only the in-frame clones, and not every one. The table has approximately 2.3 million clones, more than 80% seen once. Material for sequencing was naive CD4+ T cells from PBMCs. All receptors come from a young man in good health. Some clones in this sample may be carry-over from other donors' samples. Both conserved end residues are part of each CDR3. The order of the fields is CDR3 length, J gene, V gene, clone size, D gene, CDR3 protein, CDR3 DNA. A D gene is named only where the DNA matches it firmly. Not every row has a clone size; where given, it reads once, few, many or a size class.

17	TRBJ2-3	TRBV7-3	.	TRBD2	CASSLRLAGPGADTQYF	TGTGCCAGCAGCTTAAGACTAGCGGGACCGGGCGCAGATACGCAGTATTTT
14	TRBJ2-7	TRBV27	.	.	CASSLRQTAYEQYF	TGTGCCAGCAGTTTGCGCCAGACGGCCTACGAGCAGTACTTC
14	TRBJ2-7	TRBV4-1	.	.	CASSQDSSSYEQYF	TGCGCCAGCAGCCAAGATAGCAGTTCCTACGAGCAGTACTTC
15	TRBJ1-1	TRBV18	.	TRBD1	CASSPPTGGRTEAFF	TGTGCCAGCTCACCACCCACAGGGGGTAGGACTGAAGCTTTCTTT
12	TRBJ2-3	TRBV11-2	.	.	CASRSLLDTQYF	TGTGCCAGCAGGTCTCTTTTGGATACGCAGTATTTT
14	TRBJ2-1	TRBV29-1	.	TRBD1	CSVRDRDGYNEQFF	TGCAGCGTCAGGGACAGGGATGGTTACAATGAGCAGTTCTTC
14	TRBJ2-7	TRBV7-2	.	.	CASSSSFGLYEQYF	TGTGCCAGCAGCTCCTCGTTTGGCCTCTACGAGCAGTACTTC
15	TRBJ2-2	TRBV5-4	.	TRBD1	CASSGGGQGPGELFF	TGTGCCAGCAGCGGGGGAGGACAGGGTCCCGGGGAGCTGTTTTTT
15	TRBJ2-6	TRBV30	.	.	CAWSATRSGANVLTF	TGTGCCTGGAGCGCCACCCGATCTGGGGCCAACGTCCTGACTTTC
18	TRBJ2-7	TRBV7-3	.	TRBD2	CASSTRTSGNPEIAEQYF	TGTGCCAGCAGCACCCGGACTAGCGGGAATCCGGAGATTGCCGAGCAGTACTTC
18	TRBJ2-7	TRBV14	.	.	CASSQDPTPGSSPNEQYF	TGTGCCAGCAGCCAAGATCCTACACCCGGTTCTAGTCCCAACGAGCAGTACTTC
13	TRBJ2-3	TRBV6-1	.	TRBD1	CATKGQGQDTQYF	TGTGCCACCAAGGGACAGGGGCAAGATACGCAGTATTTT
14	TRBJ1-4	TRBV7-9	few	TRBD1	CASRQGATNEKLFF	TGTGCCAGCCGACAGGGAGCGACTAATGAAAAACTGTTTTTT
14	TRBJ1-2	TRBV9	.	.	CASSADRDWEGYTF	TGTGCCAGCAGCGCCGACAGAGATTGGGAGGGCTACACCTTC
15	TRBJ2-1	TRBV7-3	.	TRBD1	CASSPGQGGYNEQFF	TGTGCCAGCAGCCCGGGACAGGGTGGTTACAATGAGCAGTTCTTC
13	TRBJ2-3	TRBV9	once	.	CASSPRAGDTQYF	TGTGCCAGCAGCCCTCGGGCCGGGGATACGCAGTATTTT
16	TRBJ2-1	TRBV5-1	.	TRBD2	CASSSLAGVGNNEQFF	TGCGCCAGCAGCTCCCTAGCGGGAGTGGGTAACAATGAGCAGTTCTTC
13	TRBJ1-2	TRBV27	.	.	CASRPWGNYGYTF	TGTGCCAGCAGGCCTTGGGGGAACTATGGCTACACCTTC
14	TRBJ1-5	TRBV19	.	.	CASSSLTENQPQHF	TGTGCCAGTAGTAGTTTGACAGAGAATCAGCCCCAGCATTTT
14	TRBJ1-1	TRBV7-3	.	.	CASSRGRGNTEAFF	TGTGCCAGCAGCCGGGGACGGGGGAACACTGAAGCTTTCTTT
15	TRBJ2-1	TRBV6-5	.	TRBD2	CASSSGGLAVNEQFF	TGTGCCAGCAGTTCCGGGGGACTAGCGGTCAATGAGCAGTTCTTC
12	TRBJ2-1	TRBV28	.	.	CASSESNHEQFF	TGTGCCAGCAGTGAGAGTAATCATGAGCAGTTCTTC
15	TRBJ2-5	TRBV5-1	once	TRBD1	CASSSAGTGGETQYF	TGCGCCAGCAGCTCCGCCGGGACAGGAGGGGAGACCCAGTACTTC
16	TRBJ2-7	TRBV11-2	.	TRBD2	CASSRSGLAGRYEQYF	TGTGCCAGCAGCCGCTCGGGACTAGCGGGACGCTACGAGCAGTACTTC
14	TRBJ2-4	TRBV11-2	.	TRBD1	CASSPTGVVNIQYF	TGTGCCAGCAGCCCAACAGGGGTCGTAAACATTCAGTACTTC
14	TRBJ2-2	TRBV5-1	.	.	CASRGVRTPGELFF	TGCGCCAGCAGGGGGGTCAGAACCCCCGGGGAGCTGTTTTTT
15	TRBJ2-1	TRBV6-1	.	TRBD2	CASSELAGGFNEQFF	TGTGCCAGCAGTGAACTAGCGGGAGGGTTCAATGAGCAGTTCTTC
13	TRBJ1-4	TRBV30	few	.	CAWSPGTNEKLFF	TGTGCCTGGAGTCCGGGAACTAATGAAAAACTGTTTTTT
15	TRBJ2-1	TRBV11-2	.	TRBD2	CASSLGGRERNEQFF	TGTGCCAGCAGCTTAGGAGGGCGGGAGCGCAATGAGCAGTTCTTC
12	TRBJ1-2	TRBV5-1	.	.	CASSLAGYGYTF	TGCGCCAGCAGCTTGGCAGGGTATGGCTACACCTTC
14	TRBJ1-5	TRBV28	.	.	CAVNRDPHNQPQHF	TGTGCCGTCAACAGGGATCCTCACAATCAGCCCCAGCATTTT
15	TRBJ2-5	TRBV27	.	TRBD1	CASSLSYRGQQTQYF	TGTGCCAGCAGTTTATCCTACAGGGGGCAGCAGACCCAGTACTTC
15	TRBJ1-4	TRBV6-6	.	.	CASSYERASNEKLFF	TGTGCCAGCAGTTACGAGAGGGCGTCTAATGAAAAACTGTTTTTT
12	TRBJ2-5	TRBV10-2	.	.	CASAGAKATQYF	TGCGCCAGCGCAGGGGCAAAGGCGACCCAGTACTTC
16	TRBJ1-2	TRBV5-1	.	.	CASSPASQGGIYGYTF	TGCGCCAGCAGCCCCGCCTCACAGGGTGGTATCTATGGCTACACCTTC
16	TRBJ2-1	TRBV4-3	once	TRBD2	CASSQEGLAGSNEQFF	TGCGCCAGCAGCCAAGAGGGACTAGCGGGAAGCAATGAGCAGTTCTTC
14	TRBJ2-5	TRBV2	.	.	CASSPLVGQETQYF	TGTGCCAGCAGTCCCCTGGTGGGGCAAGAGACCCAGTACTTC
14	TRBJ2-5	TRBV5-1	.	TRBD1	CASSSQGDGETQYF	TGCGCCAGCAGCTCCCAGGGGGACGGAGAGACCCAGTACTTC
15	TRBJ1-2	TRBV28	.	TRBD1	CASSDRTGGNYGYTF	TGTGCCAGCTCAGATAGGACAGGGGGCAACTATGGCTACACCTTC
16	TRBJ2-2	TRBV7-3	few	.	CASSLTLASNTGELFF	TGTGCCAGCAGCTTAACTTTAGCGTCGAACACCGGGGAGCTGTTTTTT
15	TRBJ2-2	TRBV7-8	.	TRBD2	CASSLKAGAGGELFF	TGTGCCAGCAGCTTAAAAGCGGGAGCGGGCGGGGAGCTGTTTTTT
16	TRBJ1-5	TRBV5-5	.	.	CASSLVGDGSNQPQHF	TGTGCCAGCAGCTTGGTGGGGGACGGCTCAAATCAGCCCCAGCATTTT
14	TRBJ1-3	TRBV7-8	.	.	CASSLGGKGNTIYF	TGTGCCAGCAGCTTAGGCGGCAAGGGAAACACCATATATTTT
13	TRBJ2-7	TRBV7-2	.	.	CASSADMTYEQYF	TGTGCCAGCAGCGCAGACATGACCTACGAGCAGTACTTC
14	TRBJ1-2	TRBV29-1	.	TRBD1	CSVENSGGVGGYTF	TGCAGCGTTGAAAATTCAGGGGGCGTTGGGGGCTACACCTTC
13	TRBJ2-1	TRBV5-4	.	.	CASSLGGHNEQFF	TGTGCCAGCAGCCTGGGCGGACACAATGAGCAGTTCTTC
14	TRBJ1-2	TRBV28	.	.	CASSLSGVSYGYTF	TGTGCCAGCAGTTTGTCGGGGGTGAGCTATGGCTACACCTTC
14	TRBJ2-5	TRBV2	.	.	CASTQGGAGETQYF	TGTGCCAGCACCCAAGGGGGGGCGGGAGAGACCCAGTACTTC
17	TRBJ2-5	TRBV4-1	.	.	CASSQDGRGYPWETQYF	TGCGCCAGCAGCCAAGACGGCAGGGGCTACCCCTGGGAGACCCAGTACTTC
14	TRBJ1-2	TRBV7-2	.	.	CASSFMDPNYGYTF	TGTGCCAGCAGCTTTATGGATCCTAACTATGGCTACACCTTC
14	TRBJ2-1	TRBV11-2	.	TRBD2	CASSLGTSYTEQFF	TGTGCCAGCAGCTTAGGGACTAGCTACACTGAGCAGTTCTTC
18	TRBJ1-4	TRBV5-1	.	TRBD1	CASSLANSGTGINEKLFF	TGCGCCAGCAGCTTGGCGAACTCCGGGACAGGGATTAATGAAAAACTGTTTTTT
13	TRBJ2-1	TRBV18	.	.	CASSRTDTNEQFF	TGTGCCAGCTCAAGGACAGACACCAATGAGCAGTTCTTC
12	TRBJ2-7	TRBV7-9	.	.	CASSPWEAEQYF	TGTGCCAGCAGTCCATGGGAGGCCGAGCAGTACTTC